One and the same sample provided the 23 T cell receptor beta chains below, sequenced in a study of blood T cells in healthy people across ages. The second PCR ran roughly 6 to 11 cycles with a sample-barcoded 5' primer and J-beta primers. Using its own MiXCR run on the 5' RACE reads, TCRdb lists one record per CDR3 protein. The sample lists hundreds of thousands of distinct CDR3 sequences, 27% occurring once. Sample: blood. The receptors were gathered from a woman in her 70s in good health.

This clonotype showed up just a few times. The J gene is TRBJ2-5, the V gene TRBV20-1; 12 nucleotides match TRBD2. The DNA end lines up better with TRBJ2-1; the J call may be wrong. Germline V lookup: CDR1 DFQATT, CDR2 SNEGSKA (reference sequence). CDR3 length equals 18 residues. CDR3 sequence: CSARDLLAGGPTDNEQFF. CDR3 coding DNA: TGCAGTGCTAGAGATCTCCTAGCGGGAGGGCCGACGGACAATGAGCAGTTCTTC.

The CDR3 DNA reads TGTGCCAGCCGGACCGGGAGGGCCGTTCAAGAGACCCAGTACTTC. It codes for CASRTGRAVQETQYF. The V and J genes are TRBV2 and TRBJ2-5, with TRBD2 matching 8 bases. Looked up from germline, CDR1 is SNHLY and CDR2 is FYNNEI. The CDR3 extends over 15 amino acids. With 8 bases clipped from V and 2 bases from J, the junction kept 10 bases outside the gene matches.

This clonotype came up a few times. The J gene is TRBJ2-5, the V gene TRBV29-1, with D perhaps matching TRBD1 (6 bases). The DNA end is more similar to TRBJ2-7, so the J call may be wrong. The CDR3 totals 14 residues. CDR1 and CDR2 (germline): SQVTM, ANQGSEA. CDR3 DNA sequence: TGCAGCGTTGAAGATCCGACAGGTTACTACGAGCAGTACTTC. This translates into CSVEDPTGYYEQYF.

This clonotype was picked up many times. This chain links TRBV20-1 with TRBJ2-5; TRBD2 matches 11 bases. With the DNA end fitting TRBJ2-1 better, the J assignment may be wrong. The CDR3 spans 17 residues. Germline-derived CDR1 and CDR2 are DFQATT and SNEGSKA (reference sequence). In nucleotides, the CDR3 is TGCAGTGCTCGCGACACTGGCCTTAGCGGGAGGGCCCATGAGCAGTTCTTC. This codes for CSARDTGLSGRAHEQFF.

This clonotype appeared once. The J gene is TRBJ2-5, the V gene TRBV6-6, with D uncertain. Per the germline V gene, CDR1 is MNHNY and CDR2 is SVGAGI (reference sequence). CDR3 length equals 15 residues. The germline V and J ends were trimmed by 2 bases and 1 base, with 11 bases remaining between them. CDR3 sequence: CASSYGSAPQETQYF. CDR3 DNA: TGTGCCAGCAGTTACGGGTCAGCACCCCAAGAGACCCAGTACTTC.

The V call is TRBV19, the J call TRBJ2-7; D is unresolved. The V end lost 6 bases, the J end lost 0 bases, and 12 bases lay between the germline ends. Germline CDR1 reads LNHDA; CDR2 reads SQIVND (reference sequence). The CDR3 has 14 residues. CDR3 nucleotide sequence: TGTGCCAGTAGGTTGGACGGCAGCTCCTACGAGCAGTACTTC. Its protein product is CASRLDGSSYEQYF.

This clonotype was seen more than once but under ten times. The chain couples TRBV21-1 to TRBJ1-5. TRBV21-1 represents a pseudogene. CDR3 length: 14 amino acids. The CDR3 spells CASSKEKSNQPQHF. CDR3 sequence (DNA): TGTGCCAGCAGCAAAGAGAAGAGCAATCAGCCCCAGCACTTT.

This clonotype was detected a few times. The CDR3 loop reads CASSTGAGYTF. The CDR3 DNA sequence: TGTGCCAGCAGCACCGGAGCTGGCTACACCTTC. The V call is TRBV2, the J call TRBJ1-2; D gene uncertain. Germline V gene sequence: CDR1 SNHLY, CDR2 FYNNEI. With 6 bases removed from V and 7 bases from J, the gap between germline ends came to 9 bases. The CDR3 runs to 11 residues.

This clonotype was counted at least ten times. The chain employs TRBV10-3 and TRBJ2-4; the D is unclear. Trimming removed 0 bases from V and 1 base from J, with 13 bases in between. There are 17 residues in the CDR3. CDR1 and CDR2 from the germline V gene are ENHRY and SYGVKD. The CDR3 sequence is CAISESPGSAAKNIQYF. CDR3 coding DNA: TGTGCCATCAGTGAGTCGCCCGGGTCGGCGGCCAAAAACATTCAGTACTTC.

The chain combines TRBV9 with TRBJ2-7, with D possibly being TRBD1 (6 bases). Trimming stripped 0 bases from V and 3 bases from J, with 10 bases between. The CDR3 sequence is 14 residues long. Germline CDR1 and CDR2: SGDLS and YYNGEE. This CDR3 is CASSVGRDNYEQYF. DNA of the CDR3: TGTGCCAGCAGCGTAGGCAGGGACAACTACGAGCAGTACTTC.

This clonotype was seen a handful of times. V is TRBV18 and J is TRBJ2-1; D gene uncertain. Germline V lookup: CDR1 KGHSH, CDR2 LQKENI. Trimming cost V 6 bases and J 8 bases, with 8 bases left between them. This CDR3 region has 11 residues. The CDR3 nucleotides read TGTGCCAGCTCGACGGGCCATGAGCAGTTCTTC. Translating gives CASSTGHEQFF.

This clonotype was seen at least ten times. This chain joins TRBV28 and TRBJ2-6; D call uncertain. Germline V gene data show CDR1 as MDHEN and CDR2 as SYDVKM. V was trimmed by 7 bases and J by 3 bases, leaving 7 bases between them. This CDR3 is 13 amino acids long. The CDR3 loop is CASTTRGANVLTF. CDR3 DNA: TGTGCCAGCACCACGCGTGGGGCCAACGTCCTGACTTTC.

The CDR3 loop is CSAPLAGSYEQYF. The CDR3 coding sequence is TGCAGTGCTCCTCTAGCGGGTTCCTACGAGCAGTACTTC. The chain combines TRBV20-1 with TRBJ2-7, with 8 bases lining up with TRBD2. The CDR3 is made up of 13 amino acids. Germline loops: CDR1 DFQATT, CDR2 SNEGSKA (reference sequence). The J segment lost 1 base and the V segment lost 5 bases, leaving 4 bases of the junction unmatched.

The table lists this clonotype with a few counts. This chain joins TRBV6-1 and TRBJ2-1, with 8 bases identical to TRBD1. The CDR3 consists of 17 residues. Germline V gene data show CDR1 as MNHNS and CDR2 as SASEGT. V was clipped by 1 base and J by 4 bases; unmatched bases: 9. The CDR3 here is CASSEERPRGPYNEQFF. The CDR3 DNA sequence: TGTGCCAGCAGTGAAGAAAGGCCCAGGGGGCCATACAATGAGCAGTTCTTC.

In its sample, this clonotype was seen a few times. The chain carries TRBV5-1 and TRBJ2-5, with D possibly TRBD1 on 6 matching bases. Gene TRBJ2-7 matches the end of the DNA better, so the J call may be wrong. Per the germline V gene, CDR1 is SGHRS and CDR2 is YFSETQ. CDR3 length: 18 residues. This CDR3 reads CASSLTRTVEDLVYEQYF. CDR3 sequence (DNA): TGCGCCAGCAGCCTAACCCGGACAGTTGAAGACCTAGTCTACGAGCAGTACTTC.

The chain carries TRBV2 and TRBJ2-4; TRBD1 aligns across 9 bases. In germline, CDR1 is SNHLY, CDR2 FYNNEI. With 6 bases clipped from V and 1 base from J, the junction kept 4 bases outside the gene matches. The length of the CDR3 is 15 residues. CDR3 residues: CASSRDREAKNIQYF. The DNA of the CDR3 is TGTGCCAGCAGCCGGGACAGGGAGGCCAAAAACATTCAGTACTTC.

The gene calls are TRBV12-3 or TRBV12-4 and TRBJ2-5, with 7 bases that match TRBD1. The J call is in doubt because the DNA end fits TRBJ2-7 better. The length of the CDR3 is 14 residues. The CDR3 is CASSSKTGQYEQYF. The CDR3 nucleotides read TGTGCCAGCAGCTCAAAGACAGGGCAATACGAGCAGTACTTC.

The sample holds many counts of this clonotype. The rearrangement joins TRBV20-1 to TRBJ2-7; 8 bases agree with TRBD1. Trimming removed 3 bases from V and 0 bases from J; junction bases left unmatched: 7. The germline V gene encodes CDR1 DFQATT and CDR2 SNEGSKA (reference sequence). The CDR3 length is 15 residues. The CDR3 sequence is CSASRTGKSSYEQYF. DNA of the CDR3: TGCAGTGCTAGCCGGACAGGGAAAAGCTCCTACGAGCAGTACTTC.

The V call is TRBV7-2, the J call TRBJ2-1; TRBD1 might be the D (5 bases). The V gene's germline CDR1 is SGHTA and CDR2 FQGNSA. The V end was cut by 5 bases, the J end by 0 bases, with 17 bases between. This CDR3 is built from 17 residues. For the CDR3, the DNA is TGTGCCAGCAGCCCTCAGGGCCGGAGCAGCTCCTACAATGAGCAGTTCTTC. It codes for CASSPQGRSSSYNEQFF.

The chain recombines TRBV14 with TRBJ1-4; no clear D. The CDR3 length is 14 residues. Trimming took 2 bases from V and 3 from J, leaving 7 bases between them. The V gene's germline CDR1 is SGHDN and CDR2 FVKESK. The CDR3 sequence is CASSQFPANEKLFF. The CDR3 bases are TGTGCCAGCAGCCAATTCCCGGCTAATGAAAAACTGTTTTTT.

This clonotype has at least ten counts. The V call is TRBV7-9, the J call TRBJ1-1; no firm D call. Trimming took 5 bases from V and 1 from J, leaving 11 bases between them. The CDR3 covers 14 residues. CDR1 and CDR2 (germline): SEHNR, FQNEAQ (reference sequence). DNA for the CDR3: TGTGCCAGCAGCCTCGACATGAGGAACACTGAAGCTTTCTTT. Amino acid sequence: CASSLDMRNTEAFF.

This clonotype was observed a few times. The chain uses TRBV5-4 and TRBJ1-1; D gene unclear. Per the germline V gene, CDR1 is SGHNT and CDR2 is YYREEE (reference sequence). V was trimmed by 4 bases and J by 2 bases, leaving 9 bases between them. The CDR3 is 13 amino acids. The chain's CDR3 is CASSHSSNTEAFF. The CDR3 DNA sequence: TGTGCCAGCAGCCATAGTTCTAACACTGAAGCTTTCTTT.

The J gene is TRBJ2-3, the V gene TRBV12-3 or TRBV12-4, with TRBD2 matching 9 bases. The V and J ends lost 6 bases and 0 bases, in that order; junction bases with no gene match: 10. The CDR3 is made up of 17 amino acids. The CDR3 loop is CASSPRGLAASTDTQYF. The CDR3 nucleotides are TGTGCCAGCAGCCCACGGGGACTAGCTGCTAGCACAGATACGCAGTATTTT.